What follows is one T cell receptor beta chain and its context. Trimming shortened V by 2 bases and J by 4 bases, and 20 bases separated the two germline ends. Germline CDR1 SEHNR, CDR2 FQNEAQ (reference sequence). The CDR3 spans 18 residues. Sequencing used immunoSEQ multiplex PCR; TCRdb keeps in-frame clones, though not all of them. This table has 95,000 to 150,000 clones, more than 80% appearing once. This entry is derived from a study of blood T cell repertoires in COVID-19. Turning to the study itself: Acute-phase and convalescent COVID-19 samples originated in the United States, Italy and Spain.

V and J are TRBV7-9 and TRBJ2-2; perhaps TRBD2 as D (7 bases). The sequence was collected from a man in his forties or fifties with acute or convalescent COVID-19. Sequenced input: peripheral blood. CDR3 nucleotides: TGTGCCAGCAGCTTATCACTTTCGGGGGGCTTGATCACCGGGGAGCTGTTTTTT. Translation: CASSLSLSGGLITGELFF.